The 16 T cell receptor beta chains below come from one sample, sequenced in a study of T-cell memory formation after mild COVID-19. One entry per CDR3 protein, called by TCRdb with MiXCR from the 5' RACE reads. The data hold roughly 110,000 distinct CDR3 sequences, with roughly 12% observed a single time. Sequencing used PBMCs or a T cell subset sorted from them (not recorded which). The origin of the receptors is an adult woman who had mild COVID-19 (a few samples of this study predate the infection). Cell type and time point are not known.

This clonotype has a count of ten or more. This chain joins TRBV3-1 and TRBJ2-7, with unresolved D. CDR1 and CDR2 (germline): LGHDT, YNNKEL (reference sequence). V lost 0 bases and J lost 3, with 6 bases in between. The CDR3 is made up of 13 amino acids. The CDR3 DNA reads as TGTGCCAGCAGCCAAGAATACAGCTACGAGCAGTACTTC. Its translation: CASSQEYSYEQYF.

This clonotype was recorded a few times. The chain employs TRBV5-6 and TRBJ2-3; 7 bases are a match to TRBD2. With 2 bases clipped from V and 3 bases from J, the junction kept 9 bases outside the gene matches. Germline assignment: CDR1 SGHDT and CDR2 YYEEEE. The CDR3 consists of 16 residues. CDR3 nucleotide sequence: TGTGCCAGCAGCTTCCTTGCCGGGGAGGGGACAGATACGCAGTATTTT. It codes for CASSFLAGEGTDTQYF.

This clonotype is categorized as medium-sized (0.01 to 0.1%). The V and J genes are TRBV7-2 and TRBJ1-1; D not certain. Trimming removed 5 bases from V and 5 bases from J, with 15 bases in between. The CDR3 is made up of 14 amino acids. Germline V gene lookup returns CDR1 SGHTA and CDR2 FQGNSA. In DNA form, the CDR3 reads TGTGCCAGCAGCCTACGTGGGGTAAGGACTGAAGCTTTCTTT. Translating gives CASSLRGVRTEAFF.

This clonotype was seen many times. This chain's CDR3 is CASSLSARGRDEQFF. Here the CDR3 DNA reads TGTGCCAGCAGCTTATCGGCCAGGGGGAGGGATGAGCAGTTCTTC. V usage is TRBV7-8 and J usage is TRBJ2-1, with D possibly called TRBD1 or TRBD2 (7 bases each). This CDR3 spans 15 amino acids. The ends were cut back, 2 bases at V and 8 bases at J, with 16 bases in the middle. The germline CDR1 and CDR2 sequences are SGHVS and FQNEAQ.

This clonotype was detected once. The V and J genes are TRBV7-9 and TRBJ2-3; 10 bases are shared with TRBD2. Germline values: CDR1 SEHNR, CDR2 FQNEAQ (reference sequence). The CDR3 sequence is 16 residues long. V lost 0 bases and J lost 7; bases outside the gene matches: 7. The CDR3, as DNA: TGTGCCAGCAGCTTAGCTGAACTAGCGGGGACGAATACGCAGTATTTT. It is translated as CASSLAELAGTNTQYF.

This sequence joins TRBV29-1 and TRBJ2-1; TRBD2 matches 11 bases. The CDR3 is made up of 13 amino acids. V lost 4 bases, J lost 9 bases, and 5 bases stayed unmatched. Germline assignment: CDR1 SQVTM and CDR2 ANQGSEA. The CDR3, as DNA: TGCAGCGTTGTACTAGCGGGAGCAGCTGAGCAGTTCTTC. This sequence encodes CSVVLAGAAEQFF.

The CDR3 sequence is CASSVLAGELFF. DNA of the CDR3: TGTGCCAGCAGCGTACTGGCCGGGGAGCTGTTTTTT. The rearrangement links TRBV9 to TRBJ2-2, with D unclear. Germline CDR1 reads SGDLS; CDR2 reads YYNGEE. This CDR3 contains 12 residues. V lost 1 base and J 6 bases, leaving 4 bases between the germline ends.

This clonotype occurred many times. The CDR3 coding sequence is TGCAGCGCACGGCGGGAGGGGGCTTTAGCCAAAAACATTCAGTACTTC. It yields the protein CSARREGALAKNIQYF. The gene calls are TRBV20-1 and TRBJ2-4; 9 bases line up with TRBD2. CDR3 length: 16 amino acids. Germline V lookup: CDR1 DFQATT, CDR2 SNEGSKA (reference sequence).

This clonotype was seen only a few times. This chain uses TRBV5-6 with TRBJ2-3; weak D call: TRBD2 (5 bases). Germline assignment: CDR1 SGHDT and CDR2 YYEEEE. V shed 4 bases and J shed 2 bases, with 8 bases lying between them. This CDR3 has 13 residues. The CDR3: CASSRENTDTQYF. The CDR3 DNA is TGTGCCAGCAGCCGGGAAAACACAGATACGCAGTATTTT.

J is TRBJ2-7 and V is TRBV5-1; 13 bases agree with TRBD2. Trimming at V came to 0 bases and at J to 3 bases, leaving 0 bases not matched to a gene. The CDR3 has 15 residues. Germline CDR1 reads SGHRS; CDR2 reads YFSETQ. This CDR3 reads CASSLGTSGSYEQYF. The CDR3 DNA sequence: TGCGCCAGCAGCTTGGGGACTAGCGGGAGCTACGAGCAGTACTTC.

The chain uses TRBV4-2 and TRBJ2-7; 10 bases are shared with TRBD1. V was pared by 0 bases and J by 4 bases, with 6 bases of the junction left unmatched. The CDR3 has 16 residues. The germline V gene encodes CDR1 LGHNA and CDR2 YNFKEQ. The CDR3 nucleotides are TGTGCCAGCAGCCAAGAAGCGGGACAGGGGTATTACGAGCAGTACGTC. Its translation: CASSQEAGQGYYEQYV.

V gene TRBV7-6 combines with J gene TRBJ1-2; a possible D gene is TRBD1 (5 bases). Trimming removed 2 bases at V and 0 bases at J, with 16 bases between. Germline assignment: CDR1 SGHVS and CDR2 FNYEAQ. The length of the CDR3 is 17 residues. CDR3 amino acids: CASSLSGRTDPNYGYTF. CDR3 nucleotides: TGTGCCAGCAGCTTATCGGGGCGGACTGACCCTAACTATGGCTACACCTTC.

This clonotype was seen more than once but under ten times. This rearrangement joins TRBV30 to TRBJ2-1; no reliable D call. CDR1 GTSNPN and CDR2 SVGIG come from the germline V gene (reference sequence). V was cut by 0 bases and J by 9 bases, with 9 bases left in between. The CDR3 runs 12 residues. The CDR3 sequence is CAWSVLTTEQFF. In DNA, the CDR3 is TGTGCCTGGAGTGTCCTGACAACTGAGCAGTTCTTC.

This clonotype came up a few times. The chain uses TRBV27 and TRBJ1-1, with 9 positions matching TRBD1. CDR3 length: 15 residues. CDR1 is MNHEY, CDR2 SMNVEV, per germline (reference sequence). The V and J ends lost 6 bases and 0 bases, in that order; junction bases with no gene match: 5. This CDR3 reads CASRTRDRVNTEAFF. The CDR3 coding sequence is TGTGCCAGCAGAACCCGGGACAGGGTGAACACTGAAGCTTTCTTT.

In its sample, this clonotype was seen a few times. V gene TRBV7-2 combines with J gene TRBJ1-1; D call uncertain. V was cut by 5 bases and J by 3 bases, with 13 bases left in between. Germline lookup yields CDR1 SGHTA and CDR2 FQGNSA. The CDR3 is 14 amino acids. The CDR3 sequence is CASSAYAEYTEAFF. CDR3 nucleotides: TGTGCCAGCAGCGCATACGCGGAGTACACTGAAGCTTTCTTT.

V gene TRBV30 combines with J gene TRBJ2-4; D is undetermined. This CDR3 has 12 residues. Between the trimmed V and J ends, which lost 2 bases and 5 bases, there was a span of 7 bases. Germline CDR1 and CDR2: GTSNPN and SVGIG (reference sequence). In DNA, the CDR3 is TGTGCCTGGAGTAGCTATGAAAACATTCAGTACTTC. Translated, it gives CAWSSYENIQYF. Using reference TRBV30 and TRBJ2-4 for the parts outside the CDR3, the full variable domain is SQTIHQWPATLVQPVGSPLSLECTVEGTSNPNLYWYRQAAGRGLQLLFYSVGIGQISSEVPQNLSASRPQDRQFILSSKKLLLSDSGFYLCAWSSYENIQYFGAGTRLSVL.